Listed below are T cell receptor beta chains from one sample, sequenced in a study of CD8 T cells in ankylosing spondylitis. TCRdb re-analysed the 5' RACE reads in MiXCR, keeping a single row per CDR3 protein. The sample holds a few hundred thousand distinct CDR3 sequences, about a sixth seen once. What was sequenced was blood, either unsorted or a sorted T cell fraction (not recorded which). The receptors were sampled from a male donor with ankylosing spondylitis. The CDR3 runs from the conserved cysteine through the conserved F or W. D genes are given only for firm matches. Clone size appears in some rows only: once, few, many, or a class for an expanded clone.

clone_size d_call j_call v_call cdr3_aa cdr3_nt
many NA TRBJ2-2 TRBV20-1 CSARDIGTTNGELFF TGCAGTGCTAGAGATATCGGGACAACGAACGGGGAGCTGTTTTTT
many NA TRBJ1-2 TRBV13 CASSLKRTVIFGYTF TGTGCCAGCAGCTTAAAAAGGACAGTGATCTTTGGCTACACCTTC
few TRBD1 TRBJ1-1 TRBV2 CASRRQGMNTEAFF TGTGCCAGCAGGAGACAGGGAATGAACACTGAAGCTTTCTTT
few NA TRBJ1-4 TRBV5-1 CASSMDGQTNEKLFF TGCGCCAGCAGCATGGACGGACAGACAAATGAAAAACTGTTTTTT
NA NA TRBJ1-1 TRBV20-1 CSARPGAPNTEAFF TGCAGTGCTAGACCAGGGGCGCCGAACACTGAAGCTTTCTTT
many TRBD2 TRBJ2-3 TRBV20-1 CSARDSASGSDTQYF TGCAGTGCTAGAGATTCAGCTAGCGGATCAGATACGCAGTATTTT
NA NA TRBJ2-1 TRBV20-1 CSAPLMGISYNEQFF TGCAGTGCCCCCCTTATGGGGATCTCCTACAATGAGCAGTTCTTC
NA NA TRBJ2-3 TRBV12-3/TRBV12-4 CASLSRGWVDTQYF TGTGCCAGCCTTTCCAGGGGATGGGTAGATACGCAGTATTTT
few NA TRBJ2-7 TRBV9 CASSSDRDYPYEQYF TGTGCCAGCAGCTCCGACAGGGACTACCCCTACGAGCAGTACTTC
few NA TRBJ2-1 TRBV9 CASSVGSFSRAQPGHRNEQFF TGTGCCAGCAGCGTAGGCTCCTTCTCGAGGGCCCAACCCGGGCATCGCAATGAGCAGTTCTTC
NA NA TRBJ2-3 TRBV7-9 CASSLGIEYTDTQYF TGTGCCAGCAGCTTAGGTATCGAATACACAGATACGCAGTATTTT
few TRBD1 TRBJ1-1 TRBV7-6 CASNDMWTGNKNTEAFF TGTGCCAGCAACGATATGTGGACAGGGAACAAGAACACTGAAGCTTTCTTT
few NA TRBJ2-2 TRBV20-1 CSARDRTRGLGRTGELFF TGCAGTGCTAGAGATAGAACCCGAGGCCTAGGACGCACCGGGGAGCTGTTTTTT
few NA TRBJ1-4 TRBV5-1 CASSPTVGSEKLFF TGCGCCAGCAGCCCGACAGTGGGCTCGGAAAAACTGTTTTTT
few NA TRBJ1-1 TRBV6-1 CASRNGERRTEAFF TGTGCCAGCAGGAACGGGGAAAGACGGACTGAAGCTTTCTTT
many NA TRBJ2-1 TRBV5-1 CASSAGQYNEQFF TGCGCCAGCAGCGCGGGACAGTACAATGAGCAGTTCTTC
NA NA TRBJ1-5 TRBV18 CASSPSAGGPQHF TGTGCCAGCTCACCATCGGCCGGAGGGCCCCAGCATTTT
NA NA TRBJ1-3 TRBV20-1 CSASSGGSLFGNTIYF TGCAGTGCTAGTAGCGGGGGTTCGTTGTTTGGAAACACCATATATTTT
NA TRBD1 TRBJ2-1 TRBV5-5 CASSLRGQGAHEQFF TGTGCCAGCAGCTTGAGGGGACAGGGGGCGCATGAGCAGTTCTTC
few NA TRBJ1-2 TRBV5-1 CASSLGQGYSHGYTF TGCGCCAGCAGCTTGGGTCAGGGTTATTCCCATGGCTACACCTTC
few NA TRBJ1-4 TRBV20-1 CSARVVRGNEKLFF TGCAGTGCTAGAGTTGTTCGTGGTAATGAAAAACTGTTTTTT
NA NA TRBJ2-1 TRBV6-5 CASSYRPGGRINEQFF TGTGCCAGCAGTTACCGCCCCGGGGGGCGCATCAATGAGCAGTTCTTC
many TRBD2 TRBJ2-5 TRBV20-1 CSAGTGTSGSRETQYF TGCAGTGCTGGGACCGGGACTAGCGGGAGTCGCGAGACCCAGTACTTC
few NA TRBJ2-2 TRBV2 CASGRQANTGELFF TGTGCCAGCGGTAGACAGGCGAACACCGGGGAGCTGTTTTTT
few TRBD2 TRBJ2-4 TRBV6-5 CASRPGGGSLYF TGTGCCAGCAGGCCGGGGGGAGGGAGCCTCTACTTC
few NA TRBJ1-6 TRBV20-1 CSARDTGSSYNSPLHF TGCAGTGCTAGAGATACAGGGAGCTCCTATAATTCACCCCTCCACTTT
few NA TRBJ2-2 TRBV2 CAGRPGTSNTGELFF TGTGCCGGAAGACCCGGGACTTCGAACACCGGGGAGCTGTTTTTT
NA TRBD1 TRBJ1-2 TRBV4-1 CASSQGTGEYGYTF TGCGCCAGCAGCCAGGGGACAGGGGAATATGGCTACACCTTC
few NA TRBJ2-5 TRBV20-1 CSADQGRQETQYF TGCAGTGCCGATCAGGGGCGCCAAGAGACCCAGTACTTC
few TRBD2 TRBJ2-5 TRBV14 CASSQDLTSVQTQYF TGTGCCAGCAGCCAAGATTTAACTAGCGTACAGACCCAGTACTTC
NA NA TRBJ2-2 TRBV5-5 CASSLQASTGELFF TGTGCCAGCAGCTTGCAGGCGAGCACCGGGGAGCTGTTTTTT
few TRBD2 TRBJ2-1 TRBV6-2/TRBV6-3 CASSYRGTSGSVDNEQFF TGTGCCAGCAGTTACCGCGGGACTAGCGGGAGTGTCGACAATGAGCAGTTCTTC
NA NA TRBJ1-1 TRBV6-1 CASSEAGVVNTEAFF TGTGCCAGCAGTGAAGCGGGTGTGGTGAACACTGAAGCTTTCTTT
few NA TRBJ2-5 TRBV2 CASSEARAGTQYF TGTGCCAGCAGTGAAGCTCGGGCAGGGACCCAGTACTTC
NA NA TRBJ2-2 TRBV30 CAWTPWGREYSGELFF TGTGCCTGGACCCCATGGGGCAGGGAGTATAGCGGGGAGCTGTTTTTT
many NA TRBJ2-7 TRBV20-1 CSASVSRASYEQYF TGCAGTGCTAGCGTGTCTCGCGCCTCCTACGAGCAGTACTTC
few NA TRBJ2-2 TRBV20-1 CSAEGQRNTGELFF TGCAGTGCGGAGGGACAGAGGAACACCGGGGAGCTGTTTTTT
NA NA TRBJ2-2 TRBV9 CASSGGGGYTGELFF TGTGCCAGCAGCGGGGGAGGCGGATACACCGGGGAGCTGTTTTTT
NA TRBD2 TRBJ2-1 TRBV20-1 CSAIPGTSAFNEQFF TGCAGTGCTATTCCCGGGACTAGCGCCTTCAATGAGCAGTTCTTC
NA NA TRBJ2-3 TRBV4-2 CASSQEGGKSTDTQYF TGTGCCAGCAGCCAAGAAGGAGGGAAGAGCACAGATACGCAGTATTTT
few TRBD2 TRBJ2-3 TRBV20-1 CSARDGVLAATDTQYF TGCAGTGCTAGAGATGGGGTCCTAGCGGCCACAGATACGCAGTATTTT
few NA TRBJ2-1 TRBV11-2 CASSLGSGYNEQFF TGTGCCAGCAGCTTAGGCTCGGGATACAATGAGCAGTTCTTC
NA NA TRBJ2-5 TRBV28 CASSLPGLETQYF TGTGCCAGCAGTTTACCAGGCTTGGAGACCCAGTACTTC
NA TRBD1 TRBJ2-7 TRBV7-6 CASSLQGASKIYEQYF TGTGCCAGCAGCTTGCAGGGGGCGTCTAAGATCTACGAGCAGTACTTC
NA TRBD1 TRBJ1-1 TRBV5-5 CASSLVGGTAEAFF TGTGCCAGCAGCTTAGTGGGGGGGACAGCTGAAGCTTTCTTT
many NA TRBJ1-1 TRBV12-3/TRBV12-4 CASRDGAAAFF TGTGCCAGCAGAGATGGGGCAGCGGCTTTCTTT
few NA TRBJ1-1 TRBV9 CASSVGGIVNTEAFF TGTGCCAGCAGCGTAGGGGGGATCGTGAACACTGAAGCTTTCTTT
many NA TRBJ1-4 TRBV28 CASSFISTQLFF TGTGCCAGCAGTTTTATTAGCACACAACTGTTTTTT